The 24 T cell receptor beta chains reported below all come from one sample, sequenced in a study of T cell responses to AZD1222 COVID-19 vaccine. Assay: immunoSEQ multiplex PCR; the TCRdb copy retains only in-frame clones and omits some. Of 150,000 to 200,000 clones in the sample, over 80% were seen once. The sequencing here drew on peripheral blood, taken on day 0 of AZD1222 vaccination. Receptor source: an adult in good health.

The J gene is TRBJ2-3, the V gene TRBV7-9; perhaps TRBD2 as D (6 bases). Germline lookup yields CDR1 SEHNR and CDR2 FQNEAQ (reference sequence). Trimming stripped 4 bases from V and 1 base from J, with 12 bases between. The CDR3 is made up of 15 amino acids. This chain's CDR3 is CASSSLGGGTDTQYF. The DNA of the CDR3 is TGTGCCAGCAGCTCCTTGGGGGGTGGCACAGATACGCAGTATTTT. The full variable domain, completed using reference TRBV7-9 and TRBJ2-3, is DTGVSQNPRHKITKRGQNVTFRCDPISEHNRLYWYRQTLGQGPEFLTYFQNEAQLEKSRLLSDRFSAERPKGSFSTLEIQRTEQGDSAMYLCASSSLGGGTDTQYFGPGTRLTVL.

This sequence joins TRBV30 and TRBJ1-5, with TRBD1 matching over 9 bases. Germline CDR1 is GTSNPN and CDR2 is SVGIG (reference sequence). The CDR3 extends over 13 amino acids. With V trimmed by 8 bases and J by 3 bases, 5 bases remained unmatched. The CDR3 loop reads CAVGQGYNQPQHF. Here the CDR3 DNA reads TGTGCCGTGGGACAGGGATACAATCAGCCCCAGCATTTT.

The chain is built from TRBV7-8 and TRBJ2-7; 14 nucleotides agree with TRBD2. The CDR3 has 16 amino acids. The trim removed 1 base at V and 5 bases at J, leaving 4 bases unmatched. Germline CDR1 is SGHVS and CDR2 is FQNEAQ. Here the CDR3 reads CASSLVGLAGGNEQYF. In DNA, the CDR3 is TGTGCCAGCAGCTTAGTTGGACTAGCGGGAGGTAACGAGCAGTACTTC.

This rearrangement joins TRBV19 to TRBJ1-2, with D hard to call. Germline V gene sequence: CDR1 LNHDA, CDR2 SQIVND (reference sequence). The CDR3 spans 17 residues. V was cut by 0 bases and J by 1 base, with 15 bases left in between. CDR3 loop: CASSIDAMGSYNYGYTF. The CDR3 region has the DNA TGTGCCAGTAGTATAGATGCGATGGGTTCCTATAACTATGGCTACACCTTC. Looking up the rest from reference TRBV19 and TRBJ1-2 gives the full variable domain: DGGITQSPKYLFRKEGQNVTLSCEQNLNHDAMYWYRQDPGQGLRLIYYSQIVNDFQKGDIAEGYSVSREKKESFPLTVTSAQKNPTAFYLCASSIDAMGSYNYGYTFGSGTRLTVV.

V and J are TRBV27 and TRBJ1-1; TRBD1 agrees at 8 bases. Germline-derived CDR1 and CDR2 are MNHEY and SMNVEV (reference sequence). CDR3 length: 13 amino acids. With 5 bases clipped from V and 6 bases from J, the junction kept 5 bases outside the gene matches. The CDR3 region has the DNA TGTGCCAGCAGTACCCTACAGGGGGCTGAAGCTTTCTTT. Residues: CASSTLQGAEAFF.

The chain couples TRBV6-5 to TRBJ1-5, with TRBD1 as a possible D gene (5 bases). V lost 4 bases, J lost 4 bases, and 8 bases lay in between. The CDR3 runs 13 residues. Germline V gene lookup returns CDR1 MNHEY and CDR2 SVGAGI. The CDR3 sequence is CASSFGGNQPQHF. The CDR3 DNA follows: TGTGCCAGCAGTTTTGGGGGGAATCAGCCCCAGCATTTT.

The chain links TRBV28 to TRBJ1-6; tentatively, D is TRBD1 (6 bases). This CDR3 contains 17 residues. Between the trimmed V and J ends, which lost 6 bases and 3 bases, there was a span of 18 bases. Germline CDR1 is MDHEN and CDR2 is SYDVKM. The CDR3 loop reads CASSGGQKTGYNSPLHF. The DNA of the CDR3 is TGTGCCAGCAGCGGAGGACAGAAAACAGGCTATAATTCACCCCTCCACTTT.

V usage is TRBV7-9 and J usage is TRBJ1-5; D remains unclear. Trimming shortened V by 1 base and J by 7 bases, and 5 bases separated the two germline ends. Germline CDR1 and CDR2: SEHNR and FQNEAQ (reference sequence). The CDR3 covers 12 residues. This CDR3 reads CASSLEVQPQHF. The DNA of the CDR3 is TGTGCCAGCAGCTTAGAGGTCCAGCCCCAGCATTTT.

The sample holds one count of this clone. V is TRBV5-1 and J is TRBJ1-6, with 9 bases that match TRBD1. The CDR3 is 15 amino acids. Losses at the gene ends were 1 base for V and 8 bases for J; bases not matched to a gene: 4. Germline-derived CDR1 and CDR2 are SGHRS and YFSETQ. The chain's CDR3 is CASSLTGGGHSPLHF. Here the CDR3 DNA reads TGCGCCAGCAGCTTGACAGGGGGCGGTCATTCACCCCTCCACTTT.

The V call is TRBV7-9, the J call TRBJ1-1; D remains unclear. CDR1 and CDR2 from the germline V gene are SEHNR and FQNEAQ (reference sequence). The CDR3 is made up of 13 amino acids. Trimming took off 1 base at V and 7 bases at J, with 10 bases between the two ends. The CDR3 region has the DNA TGTGCCAGCAGCTTAGAAGTTTCTTATGAAGCTTTCTTT. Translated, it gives CASSLEVSYEAFF.

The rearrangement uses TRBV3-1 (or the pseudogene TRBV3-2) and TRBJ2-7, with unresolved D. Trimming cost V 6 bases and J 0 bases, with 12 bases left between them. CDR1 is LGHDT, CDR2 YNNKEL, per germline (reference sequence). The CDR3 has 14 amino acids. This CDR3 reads CASSIRPTSYEQYF. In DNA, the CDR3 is TGTGCCAGCAGTATCAGACCGACCTCCTACGAGCAGTACTTC.

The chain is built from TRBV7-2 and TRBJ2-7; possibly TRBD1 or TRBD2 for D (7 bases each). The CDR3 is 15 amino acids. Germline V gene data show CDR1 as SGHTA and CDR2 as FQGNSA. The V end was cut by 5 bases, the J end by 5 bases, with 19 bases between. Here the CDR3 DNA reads TGTGCCAGCAGCGCCAGCGGGACAGACCTCCACGAGCAGTACTTC. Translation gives CASSASGTDLHEQYF.

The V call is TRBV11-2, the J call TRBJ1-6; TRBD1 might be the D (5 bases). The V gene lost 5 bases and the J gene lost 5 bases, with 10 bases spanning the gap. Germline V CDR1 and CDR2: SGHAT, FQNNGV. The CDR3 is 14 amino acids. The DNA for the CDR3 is TGTGCCAGCAGCAGGGACGGAAATAATTCACCCCTCCACTTT. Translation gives CASSRDGNNSPLHF.

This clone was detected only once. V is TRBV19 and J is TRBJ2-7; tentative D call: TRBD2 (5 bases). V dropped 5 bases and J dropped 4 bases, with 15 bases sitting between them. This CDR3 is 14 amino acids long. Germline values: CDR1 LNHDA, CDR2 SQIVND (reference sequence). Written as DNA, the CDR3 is TGTGCCAGTAGTGGTCGGGGTTGGTTGTACGAGCAGTACTTC. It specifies CASSGRGWLYEQYF.

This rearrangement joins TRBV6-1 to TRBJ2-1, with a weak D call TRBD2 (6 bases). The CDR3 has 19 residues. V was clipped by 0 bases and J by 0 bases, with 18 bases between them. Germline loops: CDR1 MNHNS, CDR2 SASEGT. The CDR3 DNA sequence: TGTGCCAGCAGTGAAGCCCCGGGGAGGAGGGGAAGCTCCTACAATGAGCAGTTCTTC. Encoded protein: CASSEAPGRRGSSYNEQFF.

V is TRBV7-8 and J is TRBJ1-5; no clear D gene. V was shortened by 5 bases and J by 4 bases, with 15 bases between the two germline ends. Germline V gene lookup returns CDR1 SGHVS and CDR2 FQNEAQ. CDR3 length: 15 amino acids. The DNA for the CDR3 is TGTGCCAGCAGCCCGAGGCCAGCCCTGAATCAGCCCCAGCATTTT. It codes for CASSPRPALNQPQHF.

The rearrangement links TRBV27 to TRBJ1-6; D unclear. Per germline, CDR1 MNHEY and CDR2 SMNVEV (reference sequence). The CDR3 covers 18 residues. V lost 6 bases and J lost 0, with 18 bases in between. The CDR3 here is CASSPQQGLSSYNSPLHF. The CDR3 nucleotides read TGTGCCAGCAGCCCGCAACAAGGACTTAGCTCCTATAATTCACCCCTCCACTTT.

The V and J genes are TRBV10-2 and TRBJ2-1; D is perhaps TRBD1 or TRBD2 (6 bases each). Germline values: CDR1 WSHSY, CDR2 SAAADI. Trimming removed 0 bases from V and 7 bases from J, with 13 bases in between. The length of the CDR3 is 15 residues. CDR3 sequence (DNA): TGCGCCAGCAGTGAGTCGACGGGGGCCCGTAATGAGCAGTTCTTC. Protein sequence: CASSESTGARNEQFF.

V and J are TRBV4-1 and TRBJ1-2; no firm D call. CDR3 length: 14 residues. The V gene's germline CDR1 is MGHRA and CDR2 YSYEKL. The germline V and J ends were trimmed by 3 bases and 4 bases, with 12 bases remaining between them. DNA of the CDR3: TGCGCCAGCAGCCAGGAACCCCCGGTCTATGGCTACACCTTC. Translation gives CASSQEPPVYGYTF.

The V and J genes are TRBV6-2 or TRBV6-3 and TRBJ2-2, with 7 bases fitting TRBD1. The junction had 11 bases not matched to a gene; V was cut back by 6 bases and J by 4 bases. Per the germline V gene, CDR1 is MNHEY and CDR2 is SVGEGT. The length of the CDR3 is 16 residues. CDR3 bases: TGTGCCAGCAGCCCTGGGACAGTTGGGGGCACCGGGGAGCTGTTTTTT. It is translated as CASSPGTVGGTGELFF.

The CDR3 DNA is TGTGCCAGCAGTGGACTAGGACCCACCTACGAGCAGTACTTC. It yields the protein CASSGLGPTYEQYF. The chain joins TRBV28 to TRBJ2-7; the match to TRBD2 covers 7 bases. Germline V lookup: CDR1 MDHEN, CDR2 SYDVKM. The ends lost 5 bases at V and 2 bases at J; junction bases unmatched: 6. The CDR3 is made up of 14 amino acids. Looking up the rest from reference TRBV28 and TRBJ2-7 gives the full variable domain: DVKVTQSSRYLVKRTGEKVFLECVQDMDHENMFWYRQDPGLGLRLIYFSYDVKMKEKGDIPEGYSVSREKKERFSLILESASTNQTSMYLCASSGLGPTYEQYFGPGTRLTVT.

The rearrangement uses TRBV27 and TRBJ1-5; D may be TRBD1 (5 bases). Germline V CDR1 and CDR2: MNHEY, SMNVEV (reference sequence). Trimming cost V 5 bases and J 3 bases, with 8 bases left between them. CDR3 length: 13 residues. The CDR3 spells CASSIQDNQPQHF. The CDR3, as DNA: TGTGCCAGCAGTATACAGGACAATCAGCCCCAGCATTTT.

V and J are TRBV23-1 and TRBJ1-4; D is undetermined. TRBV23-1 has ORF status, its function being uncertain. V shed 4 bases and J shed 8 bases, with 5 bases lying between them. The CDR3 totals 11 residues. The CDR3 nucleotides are TGCGCCAGCAGTCTCGGCGAAAAACTGTTTTTT. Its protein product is CASSLGEKLFF.

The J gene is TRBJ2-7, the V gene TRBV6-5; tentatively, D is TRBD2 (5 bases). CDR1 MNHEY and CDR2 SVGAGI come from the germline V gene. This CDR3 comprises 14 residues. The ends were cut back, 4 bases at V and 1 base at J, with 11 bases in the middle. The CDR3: CASSSSGISYEQYF. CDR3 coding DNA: TGTGCCAGCAGTTCGTCGGGAATATCCTACGAGCAGTACTTC.